Below are 24 T cell receptor beta chains sequenced from a single sample in a study of blood T cells in healthy people across ages. The second PCR ran about 6 to 11 cycles with a sample-barcoded 5' primer and J-beta primers. TCRdb analysed the 5' RACE reads with MiXCR anew, one entry per CDR3 protein. The table shows hundreds of thousands of distinct CDR3 sequences, with 56% occurring only once. Sequences were obtained from blood. These receptors were taken from a man aged 40-50 years in good health.

The genes are TRBV6-5 and TRBJ2-4, with TRBD2 matching over 8 bases. The end of the DNA fits TRBJ2-7 better, so the J call may be wrong. There are 15 residues in the CDR3. Germline V lookup: CDR1 MNHEY, CDR2 SVGAGI. CDR3 region: CASGTRPIEYSEQYF. The CDR3 DNA reads TGTGCCAGCGGGACTAGGCCAATAGAGTATTCCGAGCAGTACTTC.

The chain links TRBV7-2 to TRBJ2-7; D unclear. There are 15 residues in the CDR3. The V end lost 3 bases, the J end lost 0 bases, and 12 bases lay between the germline ends. The V gene's germline CDR1 is SGHTA and CDR2 FQGNSA. DNA of the CDR3: TGTGCCAGCAGCTTGGTGGGCCCAAGCTCCTACGAGCAGTACTTC. Protein product: CASSLVGPSSYEQYF.

The V call is TRBV20-1, the J call TRBJ2-5; TRBD2 matches at 13 bases. After removal of 0 bases from V and 7 bases from J, the junction contained 11 bases not matched to a gene. The CDR3 sequence is 17 residues long. From germline, CDR1 is DFQATT and CDR2 SNEGSKA (reference sequence). CDR3 protein: CSARDMGLAGIEGTQYF. CDR3 coding DNA: TGCAGTGCTAGAGACATGGGACTAGCGGGGATAGAGGGGACCCAGTACTTC.

This clonotype was counted between two and nine times. The chain carries TRBV7-9 and TRBJ1-1; D perhaps matches TRBD1 (5 bases). Germline V gives CDR1 SEHNR, CDR2 FQNEAQ (reference sequence). This CDR3 spans 16 amino acids. The V and J ends lost 7 bases and 1 base respectively, with 19 bases between them. CDR3 DNA sequence: TGTGCCAGCACCGGACCCCCAAGGACATCGAACACTGAAGCTTTCTTT. Translating gives CASTGPPRTSNTEAFF.

The chain recombines TRBV12-3 or TRBV12-4 with TRBJ1-5; D not certain. This CDR3 comprises 13 residues. V gave up 7 bases and J gave up 5 bases, with 12 bases separating them. The CDR3 DNA reads as TGTGCCAGCACACAAATGAGGGATCAGCCCCAGCATTTT. This encodes CASTQMRDQPQHF.

The chain combines TRBV6-2 or TRBV6-3 with TRBJ2-1; 11 bases agree with TRBD2. V lost 2 bases and J lost 10; bases outside the gene matches: 7. This CDR3 is 15 amino acids long. CDR1 and CDR2 (germline): MNHEY, SVGEGT. The CDR3 loop reads CASSYRGLADSEQFF. CDR3 DNA sequence: TGTGCCAGCAGTTACAGGGGACTAGCGGATTCAGAGCAGTTCTTC.

The chain joins TRBV21-1 to TRBJ1-2; the tabulated D call, TRBD1, remains unverified against the DNA. TRBV21-1 is a documented pseudogene. The CDR3 is 11 amino acids. This CDR3 reads CASPPPPGYTF. The CDR3 DNA follows: TGTGCCAGCCCACCGCCCCCTGGCTACACCTTC.

This clonotype occurred a few times. The rearrangement joins TRBV12-3 or TRBV12-4 to TRBJ2-1; 9 bases agree with TRBD2. J gave up 9 bases and V 6 bases, and 24 bases lay outside the gene matches. The CDR3 has 19 residues. Here the CDR3 DNA reads TGTGCCAGCAGCCGTATGGCTGCAGGGACTAGCTTAATCCCTACTGAGCAGTTCTTC. It encodes CASSRMAAGTSLIPTEQFF.

This clonotype was detected only once. V is TRBV7-2 and J is TRBJ2-5; TRBD2 is a possible D gene (7 bases). V dropped 2 bases and J dropped 7 bases, with 17 bases sitting between them. In germline, CDR1 is SGHTA, CDR2 FQGNSA. The CDR3 is 15 amino acids. CDR3 amino acids: CASSLRLAGAGTQYF. CDR3 coding DNA: TGTGCCAGCAGCTTAAGGTTGGCGGGGGCTGGGACCCAGTACTTC.

The chain is built from TRBV3-1 and TRBJ1-4; TRBD1 aligns across 12 bases. The CDR3 sequence is 17 residues long. Germline V lookup: CDR1 LGHDT, CDR2 YNNKEL (reference sequence). The J segment lost 7 bases and the V segment lost 5 bases, leaving 11 bases of the junction unmatched. The CDR3 nucleotides are TGTGCCAGCAGCGATAGGGACAGGGGGCCGGAGGCTGAAAAACTGTTTTTT. This translates into CASSDRDRGPEAEKLFF.

V is TRBV4-1 and J is TRBJ2-7; D ambiguous. Trimming shortened V by 0 bases and J by 3 bases, and 12 bases separated the two germline ends. Germline loops: CDR1 MGHRA, CDR2 YSYEKL. CDR3 length: 15 amino acids. The CDR3 loop is CASSQDSGPVYEQYF. The CDR3 DNA reads TGCGCCAGCAGCCAAGATAGTGGACCGGTCTACGAGCAGTACTTC.

This clonotype was detected a few times. The chain joins TRBV29-1 to TRBJ1-4, with unresolved D. Trimming stripped 5 bases from V and 7 bases from J, with 14 bases between. Germline lookup yields CDR1 SQVTM and CDR2 ANQGSEA. The CDR3 is made up of 13 amino acids. This CDR3 reads CSVRAGLVEKLFF. Written as DNA, the CDR3 is TGCAGCGTTAGAGCGGGTCTGGTTGAAAAACTGTTTTTT.

Of note for this clonotype: One end of the junction does not line up with germline, which may come from a read error. The chain uses TRBV7-2 and TRBJ2-1, with 9 bases identical to TRBD2. The CDR3 sequence is 18 residues long. CDR1 is SGHTA and CDR2 is FQGNSA in the germline V gene. The CDR3 protein is CASSLAGISGGLYNEQFF. The CDR3 DNA is TGTGCCAGCAGTTTAGCCGGAATAAGCGGGGGGCTTTACAATGAGCAGTTCTTC. The full variable domain, its missing parts supplied by reference TRBV7-2 and TRBJ2-1, is GAGVSQSPSNKVTEKGKDVELRCDPISGHTALYWYRQSLGQGLEFLIYFQGNSAPDKSGLPSDRFSAERTGGSVSTLTIQRTQQEDSAVYLCASSLAGISGGLYNEQFFGPGTRLTVL.

This chain links TRBV28 with TRBJ1-2; D may be TRBD1 (5 bases). Trimming took off 3 bases at V and 0 bases at J, with 14 bases between the two ends. This CDR3 is built from 16 residues. Germline assignment: CDR1 MDHEN and CDR2 SYDVKM. The CDR3 region is CASSFIGTASNYGYTF. CDR3 in DNA: TGTGCCAGCAGTTTCATTGGGACGGCCTCTAACTATGGCTACACCTTC.

The chain has TRBV4-3 and TRBJ2-7; 9 bases are a match to TRBD2. Germline CDR1 and CDR2: LGHNA and YSLEER. CDR3 size: 17 residues. Trimming at V came to 1 base and at J to 6 bases, leaving 13 bases not matched to a gene. The CDR3 DNA sequence: TGCGCCAGCAGCCAAGGAAGTAGCGGGAGTAAGGTGGGCGAGCAGTACTTC. Its translation is CASSQGSSGSKVGEQYF.

The gene calls are TRBV3-1 and TRBJ2-4; D is perhaps TRBD1 (5 bases). The last part of the DNA fits TRBJ2-5 better; the J call may be wrong. The length of the CDR3 is 18 residues. Germline values: CDR1 LGHDT, CDR2 YNNKEL (reference sequence). Here the CDR3 DNA reads TGTGCCAGCAGCCAAGAACGCCTCTGTCGCAGGGACCAAGAGACCCAGTACTTC. Translating gives CASSQERLCRRDQETQYF.

The genes are TRBV6-5 and TRBJ2-7, with D perhaps TRBD1 (6 bases). The germline V gene encodes CDR1 MNHEY and CDR2 SVGAGI. Trimming left V 6 bases short and J 1 base short, with 13 bases between. The CDR3 spans 14 residues. Here the CDR3 DNA reads TGTGCCAGCAGCCTTGACAGGCAATCCTACGAGCAGTACTTC. Translating it yields CASSLDRQSYEQYF.

The chain couples TRBV7-9 to TRBJ2-7; no reliable D call. Trimming took off 6 bases at V and 2 bases at J, with 11 bases between the two ends. Germline CDR1 is SEHNR and CDR2 is FQNEAQ (reference sequence). This CDR3 contains 13 residues. CDR3 amino acids: CASSFETPYEQYF. For the CDR3, the DNA is TGTGCCAGCAGTTTCGAGACGCCCTACGAGCAGTACTTC.

The V and J genes are TRBV5-1 and TRBJ1-2; D gene uncertain. Trimming pared 0 bases from V and 4 bases from J, leaving 10 bases between. Germline assignment: CDR1 SGHRS and CDR2 YFSETQ. This CDR3 contains 14 residues. The CDR3 coding sequence is TGCGCCAGCAGCTTGGAGCAGTCCATCTATGGCTACACCTTC. This gives the protein CASSLEQSIYGYTF.

The J gene is TRBJ2-7, the V gene TRBV7-2, with D possibly matching TRBD1 (6 bases). The CDR3 sequence is 16 residues long. Germline-derived CDR1 and CDR2 are SGHTA and FQGNSA. Trimming took off 3 bases at V and 3 bases at J, with 18 bases between the two ends. The CDR3 here is CASSFVPGQADYEQYF. DNA of the CDR3: TGTGCCAGCAGCTTCGTTCCGGGACAAGCGGACTACGAGCAGTACTTC.

The rearrangement links TRBV7-9 to TRBJ2-5; tentative D call: TRBD1 (6 bases). Germline assignment: CDR1 SEHNR and CDR2 FQNEAQ (reference sequence). There are 16 residues in the CDR3. Trimming cost V 5 bases and J 0 bases, with 16 bases left between them. CDR3 nucleotide sequence: TGTGCCAGCAGCACCCACGGACAGATGTACCAAGAGACCCAGTACTTC. It yields the protein CASSTHGQMYQETQYF.

This clonotype was recorded a few times. The chain recombines TRBV2 with TRBJ2-5, with TRBD1 matching 9 bases. V gave up 7 bases and J gave up 5 bases; unmatched junction bases: 8. This CDR3 contains 14 residues. Germline V gene lookup returns CDR1 SNHLY and CDR2 FYNNEI. CDR3: CASTEGTGTETQYF. The CDR3 nucleotides read TGTGCCAGCACCGAGGGGACAGGGACGGAGACCCAGTACTTC.

The chain has TRBV29-1 and TRBJ2-7, with D uncertain. Germline-derived CDR1 and CDR2 are SQVTM and ANQGSEA. The CDR3 covers 12 residues. With 5 bases removed from V and 3 bases from J, the gap between germline ends came to 11 bases. The DNA for the CDR3 is TGCAGCGTTTCCGACGGTATCTACGAGCAGTACTTC. Translated: CSVSDGIYEQYF.

In nucleotides, the CDR3 is TGTGCCAGCAGTTTGGCCAGAACCTCCTACGAGCAGTACTTC. Protein: CASSLARTSYEQYF. This sequence joins TRBV28 and TRBJ2-7; D gene uncertain. Trimming removed 3 bases from V and 0 bases from J, with 9 bases in between. Per germline, CDR1 MDHEN and CDR2 SYDVKM. CDR3 length: 14 amino acids. Looking up the rest from reference TRBV28 and TRBJ2-7 gives the full variable domain: DVKVTQSSRYLVKRTGEKVFLECVQDMDHENMFWYRQDPGLGLRLIYFSYDVKMKEKGDIPEGYSVSREKKERFSLILESASTNQTSMYLCASSLARTSYEQYFGPGTRLTVT.